This T cell receptor (beta chain) is drawn from a study of T cell changes during pregnancy in multiple sclerosis. In germline, CDR1 is SGHVS, CDR2 FQNEAQ. Trimming took off 4 bases at V and 4 bases at J, with 16 bases between the two ends. The CDR3 sequence is 15 residues long. This clone was seen more than once but under ten times. Assay: immunoSEQ multiplex PCR; the TCRdb copy retains only in-frame clones and omits some. The sample lists about 87,000 clones, 85% to 95% occurring once. The gene calls are TRBV7-8 and TRBJ1-1; the D gene is possibly TRBD1 (5 bases). This TCR was sampled from a female donor in good health, enrolled as a control in a pregnancy study. This specimen was peripheral blood, taken in the third trimester of pregnancy. CDR3 in amino acids: CASSSGYRGSTEAFF. The CDR3 DNA reads TGTGCCAGCAGCTCTGGCTACCGGGGGAGCACTGAAGCTTTCTTT.